These 16 T cell receptor beta chains came from one sample sequenced in a study of shared clonotypes between healthy human individuals. The method was immunoSEQ multiplex PCR; TCRdb's version includes in-frame clones alone and lacks a portion of them. Among 300,000 to 400,000 clones listed, about 74% were seen once. Input material: memory CD4+ T cells sorted from blood. The subset here: CD45RA-negative fraction. The receptors shown here come from a man between 25 and 39 years old in good health.

CDR3 protein: CASRLNLQGSDGYTF. The CDR3 DNA is TGCGCCAGCAGGCTTAACCTACAGGGTTCAGATGGCTACACCTTC. The chain couples TRBV5-1 to TRBJ1-2; tentatively, D is TRBD1 (6 bases). The germline gives CDR1 SGHRS, CDR2 YFSETQ. There are 15 residues in the CDR3. V was pared by 5 bases and J by 6 bases, with 20 bases between. Full variable domain (rest looked up from reference TRBV5-1 and TRBJ1-2): KAGVTQTPRYLIKTRGQQVTLSCSPISGHRSVSWYQQTPGQGLQFLFEYFSETQRNKGNFPGRFSGRQFSNSRSEMNVSTLELGDSALYLCASRLNLQGSDGYTFGSGTRLTVV.

V usage is TRBV7-2 and J usage is TRBJ2-1; no reliable D call. CDR3 length: 13 amino acids. Between the trimmed V and J ends, which lost 2 bases and 8 bases, there was a span of 10 bases. Germline V CDR1 and CDR2: SGHTA, FQGNSA. As DNA, the CDR3 is TGTGCCAGCAGCTTAACTTGGGTGGATGAGCAGTTCTTC. Translated, it gives CASSLTWVDEQFF. Using reference TRBV7-2 and TRBJ2-1 for the parts outside the CDR3, the full variable domain is GAGVSQSPSNKVTEKGKDVELRCDPISGHTALYWYRQSLGQGLEFLIYFQGNSAPDKSGLPSDRFSAERTGGSVSTLTIQRTQQEDSAVYLCASSLTWVDEQFFGPGTRLTVL.

This sequence joins TRBV28 and TRBJ2-7, with 9 bases that match TRBD2. The CDR3 extends over 16 amino acids. The germline gives CDR1 MDHEN, CDR2 SYDVKM. J gave up 2 bases and V 2 bases, and 7 bases lay outside the gene matches. For the CDR3, the DNA is TGTGCCAGCAGTTTACCTCTCGCTAGCGGGACCTACGAGCAGTACTTC. Its translation is CASSLPLASGTYEQYF.

V gene TRBV7-8 combines with J gene TRBJ2-1; D ambiguous. CDR1 is SGHVS, CDR2 FQNEAQ, per germline. The CDR3 consists of 14 residues. V lost 8 bases and J 5 bases, leaving 16 bases between the germline ends. CDR3 in amino acids: CASGIVLRNNEQFF. Written as DNA, the CDR3 is TGTGCCAGCGGAATAGTCCTAAGAAACAATGAGCAGTTCTTC.

V and J are TRBV30 and TRBJ2-1; 9 positions agree with TRBD2. The V segment lost 1 base and the J segment 7 bases; nucleotides outside the gene matches: 8. Germline V gene lookup returns CDR1 GTSNPN and CDR2 SVGIG (reference sequence). The CDR3 consists of 15 residues. Here the CDR3 reads CAWSERGATTNEQFF. The CDR3 nucleotides read TGTGCCTGGAGTGAGCGGGGGGCTACGACGAATGAGCAGTTCTTC.

V gene TRBV5-6 combines with J gene TRBJ1-5; possible D gene TRBD1, 6 bases. CDR1 and CDR2 from the germline V gene are SGHDT and YYEEEE. Trimming took off 4 bases at V and 7 bases at J, with 15 bases between the two ends. CDR3 length: 14 amino acids. The CDR3 DNA reads as TGTGCCAGCAGCACGACAGGACTGGGGCAGCCCCAGCATTTT. It codes for CASSTTGLGQPQHF.

The V gene is TRBV11-2, the J gene TRBJ2-5, with a weak D call TRBD1 (6 bases). Germline CDR1 SGHAT, CDR2 FQNNGV. CDR3 size: 13 residues. Trimming cost V 2 bases and J 10 bases, with 14 bases left between them. CDR3 sequence (DNA): TGTGCCAGCAGCTTAATATCAGGGGTTGACCAGTACTTC. Translating gives CASSLISGVDQYF.

V gene TRBV5-4 combines with J gene TRBJ1-2; 10 nucleotides agree with TRBD1. V was pared by 0 bases and J by 4 bases, with 12 bases of the junction left unmatched. The CDR3 spans 18 residues. Germline-derived CDR1 and CDR2 are SGHNT and YYREEE (reference sequence). As DNA, the CDR3 is TGTGCCAGCAGCTTGGGACTACGTGAGACAGGGGGCGTCTATGGCTACACCTTC. It encodes CASSLGLRETGGVYGYTF.

This chain links TRBV30 with TRBJ2-5; D remains unclear. The germline V gene has CDR1 GTSNPN and CDR2 SVGIG (reference sequence). The CDR3 is 17 residues long. V was trimmed by 2 bases and J by 7 bases, leaving 26 bases between them. DNA for the CDR3: TGTGCCTGGAGTCAGCCTGTGTGGGCCTCCGGTTTATGGACCCAGTACTTC. It is translated as CAWSQPVWASGLWTQYF.

This chain connects TRBV10-2 to TRBJ1-5, with D uncertain. The CDR3 extends over 13 amino acids. CDR1 is WSHSY, CDR2 SAAADI, per germline. Trimming pared 2 bases from V and 6 bases from J, leaving 8 bases between. The CDR3 protein is CASSEAGGQPQHF. In DNA form, the CDR3 reads TGCGCCAGCAGTGAGGCGGGTGGTCAGCCCCAGCATTTT.

The chain is built from TRBV7-9 and TRBJ2-7; 9 bases line up with TRBD1. V trimming: 9 bases; J trimming: 7 bases; junction bases outside the gene matches: 13. The CDR3 runs 14 residues. Germline V gene data show CDR1 as SEHNR and CDR2 as FQNEAQ (reference sequence). The CDR3 region has the DNA TGTGCCAGTAGACCCGGACAGGGGCTTGGGGAGCAGTACTTC. Its translation: CASRPGQGLGEQYF.

The chain uses TRBV2 and TRBJ2-7; 13 nucleotides agree with TRBD2. The CDR3 sequence is 19 residues long. V was clipped by 5 bases and J by 5 bases; unmatched bases: 18. The V gene's germline CDR1 is SNHLY and CDR2 FYNNEI. CDR3 region: CASSPFGLAGVTGRDEQYF. CDR3 nucleotides: TGTGCCAGCAGTCCTTTCGGACTAGCGGGAGTAACTGGGAGGGACGAGCAGTACTTC.

Regarding this clone: Relative to the germline gene, one junction end is altered; a read error may explain this. The rearrangement links TRBV2 to TRBJ2-1; TRBD2 is a possible D gene (6 bases). This CDR3 comprises 15 residues. CDR1 and CDR2 (germline): SNHLY, FYNNEI. CDR3 loop: CASSAGRSSYNEQFF. The CDR3 DNA follows: TGTGCTAGCAGCGCGGGACGGAGCTCCTACAATGAGCAGTTCTTC. The full variable domain, in which reference TRBV2 and TRBJ2-1 provide the parts outside the CDR3, is EPEVTQTPSHQVTQMGQEVILRCVPISNHLYFYWYRQILGQKVEFLVSFYNNEISEKSEIFDDQFSVERPDGSNFTLKIRSTKLEDSAMYFCASSAGRSSYNEQFFGPGTRLTVL.

V gene TRBV7-6 combines with J gene TRBJ2-1; D not certain. The V end lost 3 bases, the J end lost 0 bases, and 12 bases lay between the germline ends. Germline V gene lookup returns CDR1 SGHVS and CDR2 FNYEAQ. The CDR3 covers 16 residues. This chain's CDR3 is CASSLTPRSSYNEQFF. CDR3 bases: TGTGCCAGCAGCTTGACCCCCCGCAGCTCCTACAATGAGCAGTTCTTC.

This rearrangement joins TRBV5-8 to TRBJ2-3, with TRBD1 identical over 8 bases. There are 14 residues in the CDR3. Germline lookup yields CDR1 SGHTS and CDR2 YDEGEE. Trimming took 4 bases from V and 3 from J; bases not matched to a gene: 4. CDR3 in DNA: TGTGCCAGCAGCCGGGACAGGAGTACAGATACGCAGTATTTT. Its translation: CASSRDRSTDTQYF.

This clone was seen a handful of times. V and J are TRBV7-2 and TRBJ1-2, with 10 bases identical to TRBD1. This CDR3 contains 16 residues. The V segment lost 2 bases and the J segment 9 bases; nucleotides outside the gene matches: 12. Germline assignment: CDR1 SGHTA and CDR2 FQGNSA. CDR3 sequence (DNA): TGTGCCAGCAGCTTACACCCTGGACAGGGGGTGATGAGCTACACCTTC. Protein product: CASSLHPGQGVMSYTF.